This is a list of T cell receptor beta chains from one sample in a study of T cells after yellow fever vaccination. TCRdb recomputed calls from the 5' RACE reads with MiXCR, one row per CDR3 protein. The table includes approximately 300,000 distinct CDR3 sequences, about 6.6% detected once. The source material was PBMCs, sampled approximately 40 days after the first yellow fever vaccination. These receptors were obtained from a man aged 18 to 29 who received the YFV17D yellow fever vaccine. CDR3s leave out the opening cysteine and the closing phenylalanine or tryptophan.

CDR3 protein: ASREREALVGELF; J gene: TRBJ2-2; V gene: TRBV12-3/TRBV12-4
CDR3 protein: ASSRLAGVTDTQY; J gene: TRBJ2-3; V gene: TRBV7-9
CDR3 protein: ASSYTLAGGPDTQY; J gene: TRBJ2-3; V gene: TRBV6-5
CDR3 protein: ASSWSHGTAYGQPQH; J gene: TRBJ1-5; V gene: TRBV6-2/TRBV6-3
CDR3 protein: ASSEGSSYNEQF; J gene: TRBJ2-1; V gene: TRBV13
CDR3 protein: ASNLGGAGELF; J gene: TRBJ2-2; V gene: TRBV6-6
CDR3 protein: ASSYPGTGAF; J gene: TRBJ1-1; V gene: TRBV6-2/TRBV6-3
CDR3 protein: ATVGQGDHEQY; J gene: TRBJ2-7; V gene: TRBV6-1
CDR3 protein: ASRGQALTQY; J gene: TRBJ2-5; V gene: TRBV2
CDR3 protein: ASSLGRSGPLH; J gene: TRBJ1-6; V gene: TRBV3-1
CDR3 protein: ASSPRAMNTEAF; J gene: TRBJ1-1; V gene: TRBV7-3
CDR3 protein: SARASGTDTQY; J gene: TRBJ2-3; V gene: TRBV20-1
CDR3 protein: ASSLQGAGGYT; J gene: TRBJ1-2; V gene: TRBV12-3/TRBV12-4
CDR3 protein: ASSFSGADYGYT; J gene: TRBJ1-2; V gene: TRBV27
CDR3 protein: ASSKGLTALTSNQPQH; J gene: TRBJ1-5; V gene: TRBV28
CDR3 protein: ASSQAIGGLETQY; J gene: TRBJ2-5; V gene: TRBV4-1
CDR3 protein: SASVGGSGNTIY; J gene: TRBJ1-3; V gene: TRBV20-1
CDR3 protein: ACLPWGTKNIQY; J gene: TRBJ2-4; V gene: TRBV30
CDR3 protein: SAKTGGGSGANVLT; J gene: TRBJ2-6; V gene: TRBV20-1
CDR3 protein: ASSPNRAGADTQY; J gene: TRBJ2-3; V gene: TRBV13
CDR3 protein: SVRDNEQF; J gene: TRBJ2-1; V gene: TRBV29-1
CDR3 protein: ASNRGDSPLH; J gene: TRBJ1-6; V gene: TRBV6-2/TRBV6-3
CDR3 protein: ATRGPDTQY; J gene: TRBJ2-3; V gene: TRBV24-1
CDR3 protein: ASSVGTALRYNEQF; J gene: TRBJ2-1; V gene: TRBV5-5
CDR3 protein: ASSPEDLADTQY; J gene: TRBJ2-3; V gene: TRBV19
CDR3 protein: ASSRQPGDTQY; J gene: TRBJ2-3; V gene: TRBV19
CDR3 protein: SVETGNTGELF; J gene: TRBJ2-2; V gene: TRBV29-1
CDR3 protein: ASSLDFAASNQPQH; J gene: TRBJ1-5; V gene: TRBV7-2
CDR3 protein: ASSRGRETQY; J gene: TRBJ2-5; V gene: TRBV14
CDR3 protein: SARVAGTEGELF; J gene: TRBJ2-2; V gene: TRBV20-1
CDR3 protein: AITASLGQPQH; J gene: TRBJ1-5; V gene: TRBV10-3
CDR3 protein: ASSYAAGVQPQH; J gene: TRBJ1-5; V gene: TRBV6-5
CDR3 protein: ASSYGIGGTQY; J gene: TRBJ2-5; V gene: TRBV6-2/TRBV6-3
CDR3 protein: ASSLRLAGEETQY; J gene: TRBJ2-5; V gene: TRBV7-9
CDR3 protein: ASSPTREGHYSEQF; J gene: TRBJ2-1; V gene: TRBV7-9
CDR3 protein: ASSPSTGEQF; J gene: TRBJ2-1; V gene: TRBV3-1
CDR3 protein: SGSESSTDTQY; J gene: TRBJ2-3; V gene: TRBV20-1
CDR3 protein: ASSLSGGADYGYT; J gene: TRBJ1-2; V gene: TRBV28
CDR3 protein: ASSLGQGVDVQY; J gene: TRBJ2-7; V gene: TRBV5-1
CDR3 protein: SSTSASVAKNIQY; J gene: TRBJ2-4; V gene: TRBV20-1
CDR3 protein: ASSSPTGGSYEQY; J gene: TRBJ2-7; V gene: TRBV10-1
CDR3 protein: ASSPTGPNTGELF; J gene: TRBJ2-2; V gene: TRBV5-1
CDR3 protein: ASSLWGARNEQF; J gene: TRBJ2-1; V gene: TRBV12-3/TRBV12-4
CDR3 protein: ASSSVPTEAF; J gene: TRBJ1-1; V gene: TRBV7-9
CDR3 protein: ASSLRRLRTDTQY; J gene: TRBJ2-3; V gene: TRBV5-1
CDR3 protein: ASSTRTGNTEAF; J gene: TRBJ1-1; V gene: TRBV7-8
CDR3 protein: ASSPDGQVNHEQF; J gene: TRBJ2-1; V gene: TRBV5-1
CDR3 protein: ASSSQGSHEKLF; J gene: TRBJ1-4; V gene: TRBV12-3/TRBV12-4
CDR3 protein: ASSDRGGTGELF; J gene: TRBJ2-2; V gene: TRBV11-1
CDR3 protein: ASSFFAEQY; J gene: TRBJ2-7; V gene: TRBV28